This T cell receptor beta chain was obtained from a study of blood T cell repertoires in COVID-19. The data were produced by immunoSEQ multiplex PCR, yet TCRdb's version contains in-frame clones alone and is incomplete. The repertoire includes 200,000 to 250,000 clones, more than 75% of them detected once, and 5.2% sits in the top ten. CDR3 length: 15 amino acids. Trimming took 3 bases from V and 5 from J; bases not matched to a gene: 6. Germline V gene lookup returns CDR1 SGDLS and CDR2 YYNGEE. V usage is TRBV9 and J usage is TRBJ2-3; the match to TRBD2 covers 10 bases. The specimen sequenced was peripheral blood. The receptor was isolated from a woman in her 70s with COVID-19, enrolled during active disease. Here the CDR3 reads CASSGGLAAEDTQYF. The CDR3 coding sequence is TGTGCCAGCAGCGGAGGACTAGCGGCGGAAGATACGCAGTATTTT.